Below, 29 T cell receptor beta chains from the same sample are listed, as sequenced in a study of blood T cell repertoires in COVID-19. Profiling relied on immunoSEQ multiplex PCR, and the TCRdb table lists in-frame clones only, not all of them. The sample carries about 52,000 clones, under 90% recorded once. Sequencing was done on a sample of peripheral blood. Every receptor here comes from a man older than 75 with COVID-19, enrolled during active disease.

This clone was detected only a few times. At one end the junction does not follow the germline gene, possibly because of a read error. The chain uses TRBV6-1 and TRBJ1-3; D call uncertain. The V gene's germline CDR1 is MNHNS and CDR2 SASEGT. CDR3 length: 15 residues. DNA of the CDR3: TGTGCCAGCAGGGAAGGCTACCTCACTGGAAACACCATATATTTT. It codes for CASREGYLTGNTIYF.

The chain recombines TRBV9 with TRBJ2-3; the match to TRBD2 covers 10 bases. V shed 2 bases, J shed 3 bases, and the junction held 3 bases outside the gene matches. Germline loops: CDR1 SGDLS, CDR2 YYNGEE. This CDR3 spans 15 amino acids. CDR3 coding DNA: TGTGCCAGCAGCGTTAGCGGGAGGTTGACAGATACGCAGTATTTT. This codes for CASSVSGRLTDTQYF.

This chain links TRBV19 with TRBJ2-7; D is ambiguous. Germline assignment: CDR1 LNHDA and CDR2 SQIVND (reference sequence). Trimming took 2 bases from V and 0 from J, leaving 8 bases between them. The CDR3 runs to 14 residues. CDR3 sequence (DNA): TGTGCCAGTAGTATACGGCGGAGCTCCTACGAGCAGTACTTC. Protein sequence: CASSIRRSSYEQYF.

The CDR3: CASSAAAGGYNEQFF. CDR3 coding DNA: TGTGCCAGCAGCGCCGCGGCGGGGGGGTACAATGAGCAGTTCTTC. The chain joins TRBV5-4 to TRBJ2-1; 9 bases are shared with TRBD2. Trimming cost V 4 bases and J 4 bases; bases outside gene matches: 6. Germline V gene lookup returns CDR1 SGHNT and CDR2 YYREEE (reference sequence). CDR3 length equals 15 residues. The whole variable domain, filled in from reference TRBV5-4 and TRBJ2-1, reads ETGVTQSPTHLIKTRGQQVTLRCSSQSGHNTVSWYQQALGQGPQFIFQYYREEENGRGNFPPRFSGLQFPNYSSELNVNALELDDSALYLCASSAAAGGYNEQFFGPGTRLTVL.

The V gene is TRBV7-2, the J gene TRBJ2-7; TRBD2 aligns across 8 bases. The CDR3 runs to 12 residues. CDR1 and CDR2 from the germline V gene are SGHTA and FQGNSA. J lost 5 bases, V lost 4 bases, and 1 base had no gene match. CDR3 amino acids: CASSYGGDEQYV. CDR3 DNA sequence: TGTGCCAGCAGCTACGGGGGGGACGAGCAGTACGTC.

The chain has TRBV10-3 and TRBJ2-1; maybe TRBD2 (6 bases). The germline V and J ends were trimmed by 3 bases and 7 bases, with 19 bases remaining between them. This CDR3 is built from 16 residues. CDR1 is ENHRY and CDR2 is SYGVKD in the germline V gene. The CDR3 is CAISEGRGGMMNEQFF. CDR3 DNA: TGTGCCATCAGTGAAGGACGCGGCGGGATGATGAATGAGCAGTTCTTC.

This sequence joins TRBV24-1 and TRBJ1-1, with D possibly TRBD1 on 6 matching bases. The CDR3 totals 13 residues. The V end lost 6 bases, the J end lost 6 bases, and 13 bases lay between the germline ends. Germline assignment: CDR1 KGHDR and CDR2 SFDVKD. Here the CDR3 DNA reads TGTGCCACCAGTTCGCCACAGGGAGCTGAAGCTTTCTTT. Translation: CATSSPQGAEAFF.

The V gene is TRBV27, the J gene TRBJ1-5; 7 bases align to TRBD1. Germline assignment: CDR1 MNHEY and CDR2 SMNVEV (reference sequence). The CDR3 runs 14 residues. V dropped 3 bases and J dropped 5; count of bases not matched to a gene: 4. The CDR3 protein is CASSLGQRDQPQHF. CDR3 in DNA: TGTGCCAGCAGTTTGGGACAGCGCGATCAGCCCCAGCATTTT.

V is TRBV4-3 and J is TRBJ2-1, with D tentatively TRBD1 (6 bases). V lost 0 bases and J 9 bases, leaving 12 bases between the germline ends. The CDR3 contains 14 residues. Per the germline V gene, CDR1 is LGHNA and CDR2 is YSLEER. The CDR3 DNA reads TGCGCCAGCAGCCAAGAAACAGGGACGGGTGAGCAGTTCTTC. Translation: CASSQETGTGEQFF.

V usage is TRBV5-1 and J usage is TRBJ2-5; 7 nucleotides line up with TRBD2. V was pared by 4 bases and J by 2 bases, with 8 bases of the junction left unmatched. Germline-derived CDR1 and CDR2 are SGHRS and YFSETQ. The CDR3 has 15 residues. The CDR3 region is CASSANLAVQETQYF. The CDR3 nucleotides are TGCGCCAGCAGCGCCAACCTAGCGGTACAAGAGACCCAGTACTTC.

The chain couples TRBV10-3 to TRBJ2-5; 7 bases are a match to TRBD1. Per germline, CDR1 ENHRY and CDR2 SYGVKD. J gave up 4 bases and V 3 bases, and 11 bases lay outside the gene matches. The CDR3 length is 16 residues. CDR3 DNA sequence: TGTGCCATCAGTGACCCAATTAGGACAGGTGGAGAGACCCAGTACTTC. Its translation: CAISDPIRTGGETQYF.

The J gene is TRBJ2-1, the V gene TRBV7-2; a weak D match, TRBD1 (5 bases). Germline values: CDR1 SGHTA, CDR2 FQGNSA. The CDR3 has 16 amino acids. V was cut by 0 bases and J by 7 bases, with 16 bases left in between. CDR3 protein: CASSLAGLGYENEQFF. The CDR3 bases are TGTGCCAGCAGCTTAGCGGGGCTAGGGTACGAAAATGAGCAGTTCTTC.

The genes are TRBV7-9 and TRBJ2-7; 11 bases map to TRBD2. This CDR3 is built from 16 residues. Losses at the gene ends were 0 bases for V and 2 bases for J; bases not matched to a gene: 3. Germline loops: CDR1 SEHNR, CDR2 FQNEAQ (reference sequence). The CDR3 sequence: CASSLATSGGTYEQYF. DNA for the CDR3: TGTGCCAGCAGCTTAGCAACTAGCGGGGGAACCTACGAGCAGTACTTC.

This clone was seen more than once but under ten times. V is TRBV7-9 and J is TRBJ1-2; D ambiguous. The CDR3 extends over 14 amino acids. V was trimmed by 3 bases and J by 5 bases, leaving 13 bases between them. Germline assignment: CDR1 SEHNR and CDR2 FQNEAQ (reference sequence). CDR3 loop: CASSFSGEAYGYTF. The CDR3 region has the DNA TGTGCCAGCAGCTTTTCCGGGGAAGCTTATGGCTACACCTTC.

The chain carries TRBV19 and TRBJ2-1; 13 bases are shared with TRBD2. V shed 5 bases, J shed 9 bases, and the junction held 4 bases outside the gene matches. The CDR3 is 14 residues long. The germline gives CDR1 LNHDA, CDR2 SQIVND (reference sequence). The CDR3: CASSSRTSGGEQFF. The CDR3 nucleotides are TGTGCCAGTAGTTCTCGGACTAGCGGGGGTGAGCAGTTCTTC.

The V and J genes are TRBV27 and TRBJ1-2, with 8 bases that match TRBD1. V lost 6 bases and J lost 7; bases outside the gene matches: 10. This CDR3 region has 14 residues. The germline gives CDR1 MNHEY, CDR2 SMNVEV (reference sequence). The CDR3 sequence is CASSPRTGLGGYTF. The CDR3, as DNA: TGTGCCAGCAGCCCTAGGACAGGGTTGGGTGGCTACACCTTC.

The V and J genes are TRBV29-1 and TRBJ2-5, with 16 bases lining up with TRBD2. The V and J ends lost 7 bases and 5 bases, in that order; junction bases with no gene match: 10. Germline V gene data show CDR1 as SQVTM and CDR2 as ANQGSEA. The length of the CDR3 is 16 residues. The CDR3 DNA is TGCAGCGCCGTCCCGGGACTAGCGGGGGGGCCGGAGACCCAGTACTTC. Its protein product is CSAVPGLAGGPETQYF.

This chain connects TRBV9 to TRBJ2-1; TRBD2 matches at 9 bases. CDR1 SGDLS and CDR2 YYNGEE come from the germline V gene. V lost 0 bases, J lost 4 bases, and 8 bases stayed unmatched. This CDR3 is built from 17 residues. CDR3 bases: TGTGCCAGCAGCGTAGGGGAGCGGGGGGAGGCGTACAATGAGCAGTTCTTC. Residues: CASSVGERGEAYNEQFF.

This clone was seen a handful of times. This rearrangement joins TRBV5-8 to TRBJ1-4; D may be TRBD1 (5 bases). Germline assignment: CDR1 SGHTS and CDR2 YDEGEE. The V and J ends lost 5 bases and 8 bases respectively, with 19 bases between them. The CDR3 runs 15 residues. The CDR3 reads CASRKQDLYEEKLFF. DNA of the CDR3: TGTGCCAGCAGGAAACAGGATTTGTATGAGGAAAAACTGTTTTTT.

The chain links TRBV2 to TRBJ2-1, with 11 positions matching TRBD2. Per germline, CDR1 SNHLY and CDR2 FYNNEI. The CDR3 totals 16 residues. V gave up 6 bases and J gave up 2 bases; unmatched junction bases: 6. This CDR3 is CASSPWGLAAYNEQFF. The CDR3 DNA sequence: TGTGCCAGCAGCCCTTGGGGACTAGCGGCCTACAATGAGCAGTTCTTC.

This chain connects TRBV19 to TRBJ1-2, with D uncertain. In germline, CDR1 is LNHDA, CDR2 SQIVND (reference sequence). The CDR3 extends over 14 amino acids. The V and J ends lost 4 bases and 8 bases respectively, with 17 bases between them. The CDR3 spells CASSTYPSSPGYTF. CDR3 DNA: TGTGCCAGTAGTACCTATCCCTCTTCACCGGGCTACACCTTC.

The chain employs TRBV19 and TRBJ2-2; the match to TRBD1 covers 7 bases. Looked up from germline, CDR1 is LNHDA and CDR2 is SQIVND (reference sequence). The CDR3 has 14 residues. J was trimmed by 5 bases and V by 5 bases; bases with no gene match: 5. CDR3 in amino acids: CASSRQGETGELFF. Here the CDR3 DNA reads TGTGCCAGTAGTCGGCAGGGGGAGACCGGGGAGCTGTTTTTT.

There are a few counts of this clone. The chain is built from TRBV7-2 and TRBJ2-5; 9 nucleotides align to TRBD2. From germline, CDR1 is SGHTA and CDR2 FQGNSA. Unmatched junction bases numbered 8, after V lost 2 bases and J lost 4 bases. The CDR3 covers 16 residues. The CDR3 sequence is CASSLLAGGPRETQYF. CDR3 in DNA: TGTGCCAGCAGCTTACTGGCGGGAGGGCCGAGAGAGACCCAGTACTTC.

This rearrangement joins TRBV15 to TRBJ2-2, with unresolved D. The CDR3 sequence is 15 residues long. Germline-derived CDR1 and CDR2 are LNHNV and YYDKDF (reference sequence). Trimming left V 3 bases short and J 8 bases short, with 16 bases between. The CDR3 reads CATSSPPRGSGELFF. The CDR3 DNA reads as TGTGCCACCAGCAGCCCTCCGCGAGGATCTGGGGAGCTGTTTTTT.

Turning to this clone: At the DNA level, this CDR3 is encoded by other sequences in the same sample as well. The chain carries TRBV7-3 and TRBJ2-6, with D perhaps matching TRBD2 (6 bases). The length of the CDR3 is 16 residues. Germline V gives CDR1 SGHTA, CDR2 FQGTGA. V was cut by 1 base and J by 4 bases, with 11 bases left in between. CDR3 coding DNA: TGTGCCAGCAGCTTAAGGGGCGGGGCGGGGGCCAACGTCCTGACTTTC. The encoded protein is CASSLRGGAGANVLTF.

This clone was seen more than once but under ten times. The rearrangement uses TRBV6-5 and TRBJ2-3, with 8 bases aligning to TRBD1. Trimming cost V 6 bases and J 1 base; bases outside gene matches: 6. Per germline, CDR1 MNHEY and CDR2 SVGAGI. The CDR3 has 15 amino acids. CDR3 coding DNA: TGTGCCAGCAGAAAGCCGGGACAGGGCACAGATACGCAGTATTTT. Encoded protein: CASRKPGQGTDTQYF.

The J gene is TRBJ1-1, the V gene TRBV6-2 or TRBV6-3, with 7 nucleotides matching TRBD1. This CDR3 is built from 15 residues. CDR1 is MNHEY and CDR2 is SVGEGT in the germline V gene. V shed 4 bases, J shed 1 base, and the junction held 6 bases outside the gene matches. In DNA form, the CDR3 reads TGTGCCAGCAGTTGGGTAGCAGGGGGGAACACTGAAGCTTTCTTT. Its translation: CASSWVAGGNTEAFF.

The chain joins TRBV7-2 to TRBJ1-4, with 8 bases matching TRBD1. Germline CDR1 is SGHTA and CDR2 is FQGNSA. The V and J ends lost 1 base and 7 bases, in that order; junction bases with no gene match: 5. The CDR3 is 15 amino acids. CDR3 DNA sequence: TGTGCCAGCAGCTTAGACGGGCAGGGGGCTGAAAAACTGTTTTTT. Its protein product is CASSLDGQGAEKLFF.

The chain has TRBV5-8 and TRBJ2-1, with 9 bases matching TRBD2. V was pared by 4 bases and J by 2 bases, with 13 bases of the junction left unmatched. The CDR3 runs to 18 residues. CDR1 SGHTS and CDR2 YDEGEE come from the germline V gene. CDR3 sequence (DNA): TGTGCCAGCAGCCAATTGGTGGCTAGCGGGGCGGCCTACAATGAGCAGTTCTTC. Amino acids: CASSQLVASGAAYNEQFF.